This TCR beta chain is drawn from a study of T cells in localized non-small cell lung cancer. Per germline, CDR1 MGHRA and CDR2 YSYEKL. The V end was cut by 0 bases, the J end by 3 bases, with 12 bases between. The CDR3 is 15 residues long. Using immunoSEQ multiplex PCR, the repertoire was profiled, and TCRdb retains in-frame clones only, with some absent. The sample records about 79,000 clones, almost 85% being singletons. This sequence was found in a female donor older than 55 with stage I lung adenocarcinoma. Sequencing used peripheral blood, obtained before any cancer treatment. The rearrangement joins TRBV4-1 to TRBJ2-7, with D possibly being TRBD1 (5 bases). CDR3 in DNA: TGCGCCAGCAGCCAAGAGGGGCGGAGTGACTACGAGCAGTACTTC. Residues: CASSQEGRSDYEQYF.